The rows below give T cell receptor beta chains drawn from one sample of a study of long-term antiretroviral therapy in people with HIV. Method: immunoSEQ multiplex PCR; TCRdb's copy keeps in-frame clones and lacks some. Counted here are over 15,000 clones, about nine tenths occurring once; the ten biggest clones make up approximately 13%. Sequences were derived from unsorted PBMCs, sampled 0.6 years after starting antiretroviral therapy. The receptors here all came from a woman in her forties with HIV. CDR3s include the opening cysteine and the closing phenylalanine or tryptophan. The D gene is left open where the match is weak. Rows give clone size only sometimes, using once, few, many, or a class for an expanded clone.

cdr3_length: 16; clone_size: -; d_call: -; j_call: TRBJ1-2; v_call: TRBV27; cdr3_aa: CASSLPLRWGLFGYTF; cdr3_nt: TGTGCCAGCAGTTTACCCCTGAGGTGGGGGTTGTTTGGCTACACCTTC
cdr3_length: 15; clone_size: -; d_call: -; j_call: TRBJ2-6; v_call: TRBV5-1; cdr3_aa: CASSLGEPGANVLTF; cdr3_nt: TGCGCCAGCAGCTTGGGGGAGCCTGGGGCCAACGTCCTGACTTTC
cdr3_length: 16; clone_size: few; d_call: TRBD1; j_call: TRBJ2-7; v_call: TRBV7-2; cdr3_aa: CASTRTGGFRGYEQYF; cdr3_nt: TGTGCCAGCACCCGGACAGGGGGCTTTAGGGGCTACGAGCAGTACTTC
cdr3_length: 17; clone_size: once; d_call: TRBD1; j_call: TRBJ1-3; v_call: TRBV7-8; cdr3_aa: CASSSLWDRLSGNTIYF; cdr3_nt: TGTGCCAGCAGCTCACTATGGGACAGGCTCTCTGGAAACACCATATATTTT
cdr3_length: 14; clone_size: -; d_call: TRBD1; j_call: TRBJ1-6; v_call: TRBV7-9; cdr3_aa: CASSLQGVNSPLHF; cdr3_nt: TGTGCCAGCAGCTTACAGGGGGTTAATTCACCCCTCCACTTT
cdr3_length: 15; clone_size: -; d_call: -; j_call: TRBJ1-1; v_call: TRBV15; cdr3_aa: CATSRDRGGSTEAFF; cdr3_nt: TGTGCCACCAGCAGAGATCGGGGGGGCAGCACTGAAGCTTTCTTT
cdr3_length: 14; clone_size: -; d_call: -; j_call: TRBJ1-3; v_call: TRBV7-2; cdr3_aa: CASSLGNTGNTIYF; cdr3_nt: TGTGCCAGCAGCTTAGGGAATACTGGAAACACCATATATTTT
cdr3_length: 15; clone_size: -; d_call: -; j_call: TRBJ1-2; v_call: TRBV30; cdr3_aa: CAWSEVGAGKDGYTF; cdr3_nt: TGTGCCTGGAGTGAAGTGGGGGCAGGGAAGGATGGCTACACCTTC
cdr3_length: 15; clone_size: once; d_call: -; j_call: TRBJ2-5; v_call: TRBV2; cdr3_aa: CASSTGTSGQETQYF; cdr3_nt: TGTGCCAGCAGCACAGGGACTTCGGGGCAAGAGACCCAGTACTTC
cdr3_length: 11; clone_size: -; d_call: -; j_call: TRBJ2-3; v_call: TRBV30; cdr3_aa: CAWTSAHTQYF; cdr3_nt: TGTGCCTGGACTAGCGCCCATACGCAGTATTTT
cdr3_length: 16; clone_size: -; d_call: TRBD1; j_call: TRBJ2-7; v_call: TRBV27; cdr3_aa: CASSLSPGGFSYEQYF; cdr3_nt: TGTGCCAGCAGCCTCAGCCCAGGGGGATTTTCCTACGAGCAGTACTTC
cdr3_length: 16; clone_size: -; d_call: TRBD1; j_call: TRBJ2-7; v_call: TRBV5-6; cdr3_aa: CASSLALGQGAIEQYF; cdr3_nt: TGTGCCAGCAGCTTGGCCTTGGGACAGGGGGCGATCGAGCAGTACTTC
cdr3_length: 16; clone_size: once; d_call: -; j_call: TRBJ1-5; v_call: TRBV6-6; cdr3_aa: CASSYSQGLGHQPQHF; cdr3_nt: TGTGCCAGCAGTTACTCGCAGGGGCTAGGTCATCAGCCCCAGCATTTT
cdr3_length: 16; clone_size: few; d_call: TRBD1; j_call: TRBJ1-1; v_call: TRBV10-3; cdr3_aa: CAIRKGQGVGDTEAFF; cdr3_nt: TGTGCCATTCGAAAGGGACAGGGGGTAGGTGACACTGAAGCTTTCTTT
cdr3_length: 12; clone_size: few; d_call: -; j_call: TRBJ2-5; v_call: TRBV30; cdr3_aa: CAWATGSETQYF; cdr3_nt: TGTGCCTGGGCTACTGGGTCGGAGACCCAGTACTTC
cdr3_length: 15; clone_size: -; d_call: TRBD1; j_call: TRBJ2-7; v_call: TRBV6-5; cdr3_aa: CASSYSTGQIYEQYF; cdr3_nt: TGTGCCAGCAGTTACTCGACGGGACAGATCTACGAGCAGTACTTC
cdr3_length: 15; clone_size: -; d_call: -; j_call: TRBJ1-1; v_call: TRBV5-4; cdr3_aa: CASSLAGHTNTEAFF; cdr3_nt: TGTGCCAGCAGCTTGGCCGGGCATACGAACACTGAAGCTTTCTTT
cdr3_length: 15; clone_size: -; d_call: -; j_call: TRBJ1-1; v_call: TRBV7-9; cdr3_aa: CASRVGEALNTEAFF; cdr3_nt: TGTGCCAGCAGGGTTGGCGAGGCCCTGAACACTGAAGCTTTCTTT
cdr3_length: 16; clone_size: medium-sized; d_call: -; j_call: TRBJ2-7; v_call: TRBV5-6; cdr3_aa: CASSLDSFSGSYEQYF; cdr3_nt: TGTGCCAGCAGCCTTGACAGTTTCTCTGGCTCCTACGAGCAGTACTTC
cdr3_length: 14; clone_size: once; d_call: -; j_call: TRBJ1-1; v_call: TRBV4-3; cdr3_aa: CASSQEIGGLRAFF; cdr3_nt: TGCGCCAGCAGCCAAGAAATAGGGGGGTTACGAGCTTTCTTT
cdr3_length: 15; clone_size: -; d_call: TRBD1; j_call: TRBJ2-7; v_call: TRBV10-3; cdr3_aa: CAISETTGGNYEQYF; cdr3_nt: TGTGCCATCAGTGAGACGACAGGGGGCAACTACGAGCAGTACTTC
cdr3_length: 14; clone_size: -; d_call: TRBD2; j_call: TRBJ2-7; v_call: TRBV5-1; cdr3_aa: CASSLSGGAYEQYF; cdr3_nt: TGCGCCAGCAGCCTGAGCGGGGGGGCCTACGAGCAGTACTTC
cdr3_length: 17; clone_size: -; d_call: TRBD2; j_call: TRBJ2-5; v_call: TRBV7-8; cdr3_aa: CASSLGGLAGVQETQYF; cdr3_nt: TGTGCCAGCAGCTTAGGGGGACTAGCGGGGGTACAAGAGACCCAGTACTTC
cdr3_length: 14; clone_size: -; d_call: TRBD1; j_call: TRBJ2-7; v_call: TRBV2; cdr3_aa: CASSPGQGMYEQYF; cdr3_nt: TGTGCCAGCAGTCCGGGACAGGGGATGTACGAGCAGTACTTC
cdr3_length: 13; clone_size: -; d_call: -; j_call: TRBJ2-5; v_call: TRBV30; cdr3_aa: CAWSVVLGETQYF; cdr3_nt: TGTGCCTGGAGTGTGGTTTTGGGGGAGACCCAGTACTTC
cdr3_length: 14; clone_size: -; d_call: -; j_call: TRBJ2-7; v_call: TRBV19; cdr3_aa: CASTGTAFSYEQYF; cdr3_nt: TGTGCCAGTACCGGGACGGCGTTCTCCTACGAGCAGTACTTC
cdr3_length: 15; clone_size: -; d_call: -; j_call: TRBJ1-1; v_call: TRBV18; cdr3_aa: CASSPPGRANTEAFF; cdr3_nt: TGTGCCAGCTCACCACCCGGCAGGGCGAACACTGAAGCTTTCTTT